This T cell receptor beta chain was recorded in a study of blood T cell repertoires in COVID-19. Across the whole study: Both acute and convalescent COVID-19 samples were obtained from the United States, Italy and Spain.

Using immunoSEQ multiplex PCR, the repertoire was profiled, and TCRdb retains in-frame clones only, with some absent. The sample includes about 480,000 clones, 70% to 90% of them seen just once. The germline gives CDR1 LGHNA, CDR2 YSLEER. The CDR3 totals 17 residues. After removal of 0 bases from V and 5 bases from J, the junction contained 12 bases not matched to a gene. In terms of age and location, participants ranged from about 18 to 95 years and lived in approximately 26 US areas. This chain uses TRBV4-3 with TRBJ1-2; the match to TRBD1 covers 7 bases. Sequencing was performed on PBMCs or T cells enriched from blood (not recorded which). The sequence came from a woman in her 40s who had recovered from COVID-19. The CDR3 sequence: CASSQEPPAQGVYGYTF. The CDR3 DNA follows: TGCGCCAGCAGCCAAGAACCCCCCGCGCAGGGGGTATATGGCTACACCTTC.